The next 17 T cell receptor beta chains were all read from a single sample in a study of blood T cell repertoires in COVID-19 (TCRdb year 2020). Library construction relied on the immunoSEQ multiplex PCR assay. Sourced from immuneACCESS, this table was stored by TCRdb with only in-frame sequences that have V and J called. A share of the clones is absent; for the studies checked, an unresolved V gene accounts for under half, and the remainder has no known explanation. A total of over 200,000 clones appear in this sample, around 90% of them only once. Of the sample, 10% to 12% is held by the ten largest clones. Material: PBMCs or T cells enriched from blood (not recorded which). These receptors originate from a man aged 25 to 45 who had recovered from COVID-19.

The chain is built from TRBV29-1 and TRBJ2-7, with D maybe TRBD1 (6 bases). The CDR3 is made up of 13 amino acids. Trimming stripped 5 bases from V and 6 bases from J, with 17 bases between. Germline V gene data show CDR1 as SQVTM and CDR2 as ANQGSEA. CDR3 sequence reads: CSVSRTEGVEQYF. DNA for the CDR3: TGCAGCGTTTCGAGGACAGAAGGAGTCGAGCAGTACTTC.

The V gene is TRBV4-1, the J gene TRBJ2-7; 10 bases match TRBD2. Trimming cost V 5 bases and J 5 bases; bases outside gene matches: 9. CDR3 size: 15 residues. Germline V gives CDR1 MGHRA, CDR2 YSYEKL. CDR3 bases: TGCGCCAGCAGCTCCCTTACTAGCGGGACCCACGAGCAGTACTTC. Translating it yields CASSSLTSGTHEQYF.

This chain connects TRBV6-6 to TRBJ1-4; D is possibly TRBD1 (5 bases). The germline gives CDR1 MNHNY, CDR2 SVGAGI (reference sequence). The CDR3 is 20 amino acids. V lost 5 bases, J lost 6 bases, and 31 bases lay in between. The CDR3 sequence is CASSLPVGGTPTGRHEKLFF. CDR3 bases: TGTGCCAGCAGTCTCCCAGTCGGGGGGACGCCAACCGGGAGACATGAAAAACTGTTTTTT.

On this clone itself: Other nucleotide sequences in the sample specify the same CDR3. This sequence joins TRBV3-1 (or the pseudogene TRBV3-2) and TRBJ2-7, with 9 nucleotides matching TRBD2. Per germline, CDR1 LGHDT and CDR2 YNNKEL (reference sequence). The CDR3 contains 13 residues. V shed 1 base, J shed 7 bases, and the junction held 2 bases outside the gene matches. In nucleotides, the CDR3 is TGTGCCAGCAGCCAAGTCCTAGCGGGGGAGCAGTACTTC. This codes for CASSQVLAGEQYF.

This chain's CDR3 is CASSYRGDTEAFF. CDR3 coding DNA: TGTGCCAGCAGTTACAGGGGTGACACTGAAGCTTTCTTT. The chain is built from TRBV6-2 or TRBV6-3 and TRBJ1-1; D is possibly TRBD1 (5 bases). The CDR3 has 13 residues. Germline CDR1 is MNHEY and CDR2 is SVGEGT. V gave up 2 bases and J gave up 3 bases, with 7 bases separating them.

Only a few counts were recorded for this clone. CDR3 sequence: CASRRYWEQYF. The CDR3 region has the DNA TGTGCCAGCAGGAGGTATTGGGAGCAGTACTTC. The V gene is TRBV2, the J gene TRBJ2-7; no firm D call. The germline CDR1 and CDR2 sequences are SNHLY and FYNNEI. CDR3 length: 11 amino acids. Trimming stripped 6 bases from V and 7 bases from J, with 10 bases between.

This clone is a singleton in its sample. The CDR3 DNA reads TGCGCCAGCAGCCTTAGCCACCCGGGACAGTATGGCTACACCTTC. Its translation: CASSLSHPGQYGYTF. The rearrangement joins TRBV5-1 to TRBJ1-2, with 7 positions matching TRBD1. The trim removed 4 bases at V and 5 bases at J, leaving 11 bases unmatched. Germline loops: CDR1 SGHRS, CDR2 YFSETQ. The CDR3 is 15 residues long.

The rearrangement uses TRBV4-3 and TRBJ2-7, with 7 bases fitting TRBD2. This CDR3 is 14 amino acids long. V shed 2 bases and J 2 bases; nucleotides not matched to a gene: 3. The germline V gene encodes CDR1 LGHNA and CDR2 YSLEER. CDR3 bases: TGCGCCAGCAGCCAACTCGGACTAGCCTACGAGCAGTACTTC. It is translated as CASSQLGLAYEQYF.

On this clone: Other DNA variants within this sample encode the same CDR3. This sequence joins TRBV7-9 and TRBJ2-7; D call uncertain. Trimming left V 1 base short and J 3 bases short, with 7 bases between. Germline assignment: CDR1 SEHNR and CDR2 FQNEAQ (reference sequence). CDR3 length equals 13 residues. CDR3 DNA: TGTGCCAGCAGCTTAGGGGCAGGCTACGAGCAGTACTTC. It codes for CASSLGAGYEQYF.

As to this clone: Other DNA sequences in the same sample also yield this CDR3. The chain recombines TRBV5-1 with TRBJ1-1; 7 bases agree with TRBD1. Trimming at V came to 1 base and at J to 0 bases, leaving 0 bases not matched to a gene. Looked up from germline, CDR1 is SGHRS and CDR2 is YFSETQ. CDR3 size: 14 residues. CDR3 nucleotide sequence: TGCGCCAGCAGCTTGACAGGGGTGAACACTGAAGCTTTCTTT. Amino acids: CASSLTGVNTEAFF.

This rearrangement joins TRBV6-6 to TRBJ2-2; perhaps TRBD1 as D (5 bases). The ends were cut back, 7 bases at V and 0 bases at J, with 12 bases in the middle. This CDR3 contains 15 residues. The germline CDR1 and CDR2 sequences are MNHNY and SVGAGI (reference sequence). CDR3 sequence reads: CASIRGSSNTGELFF. Written as DNA, the CDR3 is TGTGCCAGCATAAGGGGCAGCTCGAACACCGGGGAGCTGTTTTTT.

V usage is TRBV19 and J usage is TRBJ1-6; D uncertain. Germline V gene sequence: CDR1 LNHDA, CDR2 SQIVND (reference sequence). The CDR3 spans 16 residues. The V end was cut by 3 bases, the J end by 7 bases, with 16 bases between. The CDR3 DNA follows: TGTGCCAGTAGTATGATTTCCCCGGCGAGGAATTCACCCCTCCACTTT. This codes for CASSMISPARNSPLHF.

This chain's CDR3 is CASSDLTGRYGGYTF. CDR3 bases: TGTGCCAGCTCAGACTTGACAGGGAGGTACGGCGGCTACACCTTC. The V call is TRBV18, the J call TRBJ1-2; 7 bases match TRBD1. The CDR3 runs to 15 residues. Trimming removed 5 bases from V and 8 bases from J; junction bases left unmatched: 14. Germline V lookup: CDR1 KGHSH, CDR2 LQKENI.

This rearrangement joins TRBV7-6 to TRBJ1-1; the D is unclear. V shed 2 bases and J shed 0 bases, with 7 bases lying between them. Per the germline V gene, CDR1 is SGHVS and CDR2 is FNYEAQ. This CDR3 has 14 amino acids. The CDR3 loop is CASSLIQLNTEAFF. In nucleotides, the CDR3 is TGTGCCAGCAGCTTAATACAGTTGAACACTGAAGCTTTCTTT.

This chain links TRBV27 with TRBJ2-7, with D unresolved. Looked up from germline, CDR1 is MNHEY and CDR2 is SMNVEV (reference sequence). The CDR3 sequence is 18 residues long. V lost 6 bases, J lost 3 bases, and 27 bases lay in between. CDR3 in amino acids: CASSPPRSSYRLYYEQYF. In DNA, the CDR3 is TGTGCCAGCAGCCCCCCGCGGAGTAGCTACCGCCTTTACTACGAGCAGTACTTC.

This chain uses TRBV4-1 with TRBJ2-1, with D possibly being TRBD2 (6 bases). CDR1 MGHRA and CDR2 YSYEKL come from the germline V gene. The germline V and J ends were trimmed by 1 base and 6 bases, with 16 bases remaining between them. The CDR3 contains 16 residues. In DNA form, the CDR3 reads TGCGCCAGCAGCCAAGGATGGAGGGGAGGAGTCAATGAGCAGTTCTTC. This encodes CASSQGWRGGVNEQFF.

The chain joins TRBV27 to TRBJ1-2; D ambiguous. The CDR3 contains 12 residues. V shed 8 bases and J shed 5 bases, with 12 bases lying between them. Looked up from germline, CDR1 is MNHEY and CDR2 is SMNVEV (reference sequence). CDR3 residues: CASVDKDYGYTF. The CDR3 DNA is TGTGCCAGCGTAGACAAGGATTATGGCTACACCTTC.